These T cell receptor beta chains were read from a single sample in a study of human T cells and chemical hapten exposure. From the RACE reads, TCRdb called clonotypes with MiXCR, one entry per CDR3 protein. The sample includes 100,000 or so distinct CDR3 sequences, 7.5% to 10% of them seen just once. Sequencing was performed on whole blood, taken in connection with sensitization to the hapten diphenylcyclopropenone (DPC). The receptor set was obtained from a woman aged 40 to 50 with alopecia areata. Some clones in this sample may be carry-over from other donors' samples. Each CDR3 is given without its conserved first and last residue. Only some rows state a clone size, as once, few, many or a class for expanded clones.

TRBJ1-5 many TRBV10-2 ASSDDRGNQPQH
TRBJ2-2 NA TRBV2 ASSGTSGRFSGELF
TRBJ2-2 many TRBV7-3 ASSSVNTGELF
TRBJ1-4 many TRBV10-3 AISGGEKLF
TRBJ2-2 NA TRBV7-2 ASSLARANWATGELF
TRBJ2-7 NA TRBV20-1 SARDASGSSYEQY
TRBJ2-7 NA TRBV9 ASSVGGTGIYEQY
TRBJ1-1 few TRBV7-8 ASSLAQGSGTEAF
TRBJ2-1 many TRBV7-3 ASSSLAGGSYNEQF
TRBJ2-7 NA TRBV4-3 ASSPERQGAYEQY
TRBJ2-7 NA TRBV7-9 ASSLVGNYEQY
TRBJ1-1 NA TRBV29-1 SVVGVSGTGTEAF
TRBJ1-1 NA TRBV18 ASSPPGIWNTEAF
TRBJ2-7 NA TRBV27 ASSLTRDREQY
TRBJ2-2 NA TRBV4-2 ASSQEGQRTTGELF
TRBJ1-4 many TRBV20-1 SARATGAPTNEKLF
TRBJ1-2 many TRBV28 ASSLPPSGLYGYT
TRBJ2-3 many TRBV10-3 AISGGDPSTDTQY
TRBJ2-1 many TRBV2 AGTSGHGSYNEQF
TRBJ2-7 many TRBV20-1 SAGDRGYEQY
TRBJ1-2 many TRBV9 ASSVGGFDGYT
TRBJ1-2 NA TRBV12-3/TRBV12-4 ASSTHLGQGRTYGYT
TRBJ1-6 many TRBV28 ATTGGRSPLH
TRBJ1-1 few TRBV7-6 ASSLNSDTEAF
TRBJ2-1 few TRBV10-3 AIGPRAGNEQF
TRBJ2-7 NA TRBV3-1 ASSRGGPSEQY
TRBJ2-6 medium-sized TRBV12-3/TRBV12-4 ASSLSGANVLT
TRBJ2-5 many TRBV11-2 ASSVRFRETQY
TRBJ1-2 many TRBV29-1 SAYGAYGYT
TRBJ2-1 few TRBV7-3 ASSRTSGSLREQF
TRBJ2-1 NA TRBV4-2 ASSQQTSGRANGEQF
TRBJ2-7 many TRBV10-3 AISESGRVKYEQY
TRBJ2-7 NA TRBV21-1 ASSFKQDSYEQY
TRBJ2-5 many TRBV30 AGTAQETQY
TRBJ2-5 few TRBV5-1 ASSLLTSGAQETQY
TRBJ1-1 medium-sized TRBV11-2 ASSFQGNTEAF
TRBJ2-3 many TRBV28 ASSSSPGLGSVTDTQY
TRBJ2-4 many TRBV27 ASSPPPGNIQY
TRBJ1-1 few TRBV3-1 ASSQARRRAEAF
TRBJ2-4 many TRBV5-1 ASSVGTAKNIQY
TRBJ1-4 many TRBV10-3 AISSGTAPTYQGEKLF
TRBJ2-3 few TRBV29-1 SVVPGGSTDTQY
TRBJ2-7 NA TRBV12-3/TRBV12-4 ASTPGYEQY
TRBJ2-5 NA TRBV28 ASSSWTGTLETQY
TRBJ2-1 few TRBV4-1 ASSARGAGRYNEQF